This is a list of T cell receptor beta chains from one sample in a study of cytomegalovirus exposure and HLA in healthy donors. Measured with immunoSEQ multiplex PCR; TCRdb has only the in-frame clones, and not every one. The sample contains approximately 100,000 clones, about 74% of which appear only once. The material sequenced was PBMCs. Receptor source: a male donor in good health and CMV-seronegative. Each CDR3 is given with its conserved first and last residue. D genes are given only for firm matches. Clone size appears in some rows only: once, few, many, or a class for an expanded clone.

>.|TRBV27|.|TRBJ2-1
CASSLRTGVRNEQFF
TGTGCCAGCAGTTTAAGGACGGGAGTGAGGAATGAGCAGTTCTTC
>.|TRBV5-1|.|TRBJ2-7
CTSSSPGEVHEQYF
TGCACCAGCAGTAGTCCGGGAGAGGTCCACGAGCAGTACTTC
>.|TRBV28|TRBD2|TRBJ2-3
CASTLAGVSTDTQYF
TGTGCCAGCACCCTAGCGGGAGTAAGTACAGATACGCAGTATTTT
>.|TRBV27|.|TRBJ2-1
CASSLGGTVSYNEQFF
TGTGCCAGCAGTTTAGGGGGGACAGTCTCCTACAATGAGCAGTTCTTC
>.|TRBV2|TRBD1|TRBJ2-7
CASRRDSSYEQYF
TGTGCCAGCAGAAGGGACAGCTCCTACGAGCAGTACTTC
>.|TRBV28|.|TRBJ1-2
CASSLGSAGFYGYTF
TGTGCCAGCAGTTTAGGGTCTGCAGGGTTCTATGGCTACACCTTC
>.|TRBV7-6|TRBD2|TRBJ2-7
CASSLGLAGDEQYF
TGTGCCAGCAGCTTAGGCCTAGCGGGGGACGAGCAGTACTTC
>few|TRBV28|TRBD2|TRBJ2-1
CASSPGLAGAGEQFF
TGTGCCAGCAGCCCGGGACTAGCGGGAGCAGGTGAGCAGTTCTTC
>.|TRBV5-1|.|TRBJ2-5
CASSVGLLQETQYF
TGCGCCAGCAGCGTCGGACTATTGCAAGAGACCCAGTACTTC
>.|TRBV2|TRBD2|TRBJ2-3
CASSSSSGSFTDTQYF
TGTGCCAGCAGTTCATCTAGCGGGAGTTTCACAGATACGCAGTATTTT
>once|TRBV7-8|.|TRBJ1-1
CASNLVTGNTEAFF
TGTGCCAGCAACCTCGTGACAGGGAACACTGAAGCTTTCTTT
>.|TRBV4-1|TRBD2|TRBJ2-3
CASSPRTRGDTQYF
TGCGCCAGCAGCCCCAGGACTAGGGGAGATACGCAGTATTTT
>.|TRBV9|.|TRBJ1-1
CASSFIDTFTEAFF
TGTGCCAGCAGCTTCATCGACACCTTCACTGAAGCTTTCTTT
>.|TRBV27|.|TRBJ2-7
CASSPKPGAYTYEQYF
TGTGCCAGCAGCCCTAAACCGGGAGCTTATACCTACGAGCAGTACTTC
>.|TRBV6-8|TRBD2|TRBJ2-7
CASSYVSSGSSYEQYF
TGTGCCAGCAGTTACGTTTCTAGCGGGAGCTCCTACGAGCAGTACTTC
>.|TRBV29-1|.|TRBJ2-7
CSVVDRRLSYEQYF
TGCAGCGTTGTAGACAGGCGCCTCTCCTACGAGCAGTACTTC